This T cell receptor beta chain was sequenced in a study of early T cells in non-severe SARS-CoV-2 infection. Study-level background: RNA in bulk from unsorted whole blood was sequenced, and chains were unpaired. General study results and limits: VDJdb matches were skewed toward anti-spike CD8 T cell responses.

Individually, cDNA molecules had unique molecular identifiers attached to them. TCRdb used MiXCR to reprocess the 5' RACE reads, holding one entry per CDR3 protein. The table includes around 30,000 distinct CDR3 sequences, under 6% detected once. Germline V gene lookup returns CDR1 PRHDT and CDR2 FYEKMQ (reference sequence). CDR3 length: 14 residues. V lost 4 bases and J 6 bases, leaving 16 bases between the germline ends. A note on this clonotype: Its antigen is unidentified.

Source material: whole blood. The TCR comes from an adult who was a healthcare worker with PCR-confirmed SARS-CoV-2 infection or an uninfected control (not recorded which). The chain employs TRBV13 and TRBJ2-7; D could derive from TRBD1 or TRBD2 (6 bases each). The CDR3 is CASSSGTPGAEQYF. CDR3 in DNA: TGTGCCAGCAGCTCGGGGACCCCGGGGGCCGAGCAGTACTTC.